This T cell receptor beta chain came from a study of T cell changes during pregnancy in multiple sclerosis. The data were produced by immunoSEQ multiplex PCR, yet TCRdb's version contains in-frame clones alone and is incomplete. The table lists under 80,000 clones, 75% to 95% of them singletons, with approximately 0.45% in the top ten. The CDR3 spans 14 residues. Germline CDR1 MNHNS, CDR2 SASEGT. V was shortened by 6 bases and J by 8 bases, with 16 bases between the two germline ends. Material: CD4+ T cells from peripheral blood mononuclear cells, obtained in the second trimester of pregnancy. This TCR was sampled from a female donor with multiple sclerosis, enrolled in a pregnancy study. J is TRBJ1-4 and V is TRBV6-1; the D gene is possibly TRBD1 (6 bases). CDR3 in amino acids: CASREGGAGEKLFF. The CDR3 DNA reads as TGTGCCAGCAGGGAGGGGGGGGCGGGGGAAAAACTGTTTTTT.